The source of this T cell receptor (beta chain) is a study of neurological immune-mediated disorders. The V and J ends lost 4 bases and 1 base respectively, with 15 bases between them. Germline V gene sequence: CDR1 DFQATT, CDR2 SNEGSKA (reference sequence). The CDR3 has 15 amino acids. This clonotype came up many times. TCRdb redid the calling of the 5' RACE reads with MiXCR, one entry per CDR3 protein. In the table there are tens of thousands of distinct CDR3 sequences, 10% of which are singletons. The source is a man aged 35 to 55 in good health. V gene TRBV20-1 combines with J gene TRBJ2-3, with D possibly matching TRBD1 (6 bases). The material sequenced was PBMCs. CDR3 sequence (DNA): TGCAGTGCTACCGAAGGGGCAGGGGGCACAGATACGCAGTATTTT. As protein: CSATEGAGGTDTQYF.